The clone carrying this T cell receptor beta chain was counted between two and nine times. The V and J ends lost 5 bases and 7 bases, in that order; junction bases with no gene match: 10. Per germline, CDR1 SNHLY and CDR2 FYNNEI. The CDR3 loop spans 15 amino acids. This sample stems from a study of T cells after yellow fever vaccination. For TCR, cDNA came from 5'RACE template switching, which added a universal primer site and UMIs. TCRdb fed the 5' RACE reads into MiXCR, producing one record per CDR3 protein. The sample carries about 370,000 distinct CDR3 sequences, 11% recorded once. Sequences were derived from PBMCs, sampled on the day of the first yellow fever vaccination. The sequence came from a man in his late teens or twenties who received the YFV17D yellow fever vaccine. The V gene is TRBV2, the J gene TRBJ2-5; 10 positions agree with TRBD1. The DNA for the CDR3 is TGTGCCAGCAGTACCGGACAGGGGGGACGTTGGACCCAGTACTTC. Encoded protein: CASSTGQGGRWTQYF.